This TCR beta chain was sequenced during a study of T-cell memory formation after mild COVID-19. The study's findings and limits: There were some responding clones in pre-infection memory, which suggested that cross-reactive memory had joined. Balance between CD4 and CD8 was seen in clones contracting day 15 to 85, and a CD4+ lean was seen in later expanders.

The V end was cut by 1 base, the J end by 1 base, with 15 bases between. The CDR3 length is 17 residues. The germline V gene encodes CDR1 SGHDN and CDR2 FVKESK. A single record per CDR3 protein comes from TCRdb applying MiXCR to the 5' RACE reads. The table records around 34,000 distinct CDR3 sequences, 7.7% of them present only once. This clonotype was picked up many times. What it binds is unknown. The TCR was taken from a young man who had mild COVID-19 (a few samples of this study predate the infection). Cell type and time point are not known. The sample taken for sequencing was PBMCs or a T cell subset sorted from them (not recorded which). The V gene is TRBV14, the J gene TRBJ2-3, with D possibly being TRBD2 (6 bases). Written as DNA, the CDR3 is TGTGCCAGCAGCCAAGCGTCGCGGGGTTGGGGCACAGATACGCAGTATTTT. This encodes CASSQASRGWGTDTQYF.